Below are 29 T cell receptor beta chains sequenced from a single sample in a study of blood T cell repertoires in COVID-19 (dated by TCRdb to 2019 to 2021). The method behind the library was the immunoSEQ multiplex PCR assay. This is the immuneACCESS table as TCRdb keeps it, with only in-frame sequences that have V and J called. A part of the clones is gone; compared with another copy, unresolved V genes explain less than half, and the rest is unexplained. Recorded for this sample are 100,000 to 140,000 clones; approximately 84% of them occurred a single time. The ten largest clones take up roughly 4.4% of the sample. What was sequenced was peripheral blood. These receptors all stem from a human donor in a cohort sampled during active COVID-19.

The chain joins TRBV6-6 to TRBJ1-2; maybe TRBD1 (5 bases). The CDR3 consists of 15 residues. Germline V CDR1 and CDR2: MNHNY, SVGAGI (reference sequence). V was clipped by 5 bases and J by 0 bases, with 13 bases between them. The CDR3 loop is CASSRRGGTNYGYTF. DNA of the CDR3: TGTGCCAGCAGTCGAAGGGGAGGAACTAACTATGGCTACACCTTC.

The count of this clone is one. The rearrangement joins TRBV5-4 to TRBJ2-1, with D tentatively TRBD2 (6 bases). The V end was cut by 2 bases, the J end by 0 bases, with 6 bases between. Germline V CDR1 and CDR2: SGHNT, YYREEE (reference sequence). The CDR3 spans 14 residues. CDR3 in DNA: TGTGCCAGCAGCTTCGGGAGCTCCTACAATGAGCAGTTCTTC. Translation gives CASSFGSSYNEQFF.

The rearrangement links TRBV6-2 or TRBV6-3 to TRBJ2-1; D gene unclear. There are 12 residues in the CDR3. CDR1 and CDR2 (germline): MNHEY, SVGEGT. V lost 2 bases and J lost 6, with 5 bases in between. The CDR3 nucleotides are TGTGCCAGCAGTTACGCAGGCAATGAGCAGTTCTTC. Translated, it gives CASSYAGNEQFF.

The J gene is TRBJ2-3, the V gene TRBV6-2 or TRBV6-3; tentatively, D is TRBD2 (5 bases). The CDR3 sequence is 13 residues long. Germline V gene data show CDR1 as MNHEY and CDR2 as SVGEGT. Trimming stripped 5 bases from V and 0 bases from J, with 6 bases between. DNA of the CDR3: TGTGCCAGCAGTAGCGGTAGCACAGATACGCAGTATTTT. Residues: CASSSGSTDTQYF.

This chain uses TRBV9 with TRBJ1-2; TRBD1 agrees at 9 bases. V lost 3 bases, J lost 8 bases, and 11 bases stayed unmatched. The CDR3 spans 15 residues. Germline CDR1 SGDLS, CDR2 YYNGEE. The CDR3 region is CASSGRTGEVWGYTF. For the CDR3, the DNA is TGTGCCAGCAGCGGACGGACAGGGGAGGTTTGGGGCTACACCTTC.

The CDR3 sequence is CASGFLVGGSYNEQFF. In nucleotides, the CDR3 is TGTGCTAGTGGTTTCTTGGTAGGGGGCTCCTACAATGAGCAGTTCTTC. V usage is TRBV12-5 and J usage is TRBJ2-1, with a possible D match to TRBD1 (6 bases). The CDR3 is 16 residues long. Germline assignment: CDR1 LGHNT and CDR2 FRNRAP. V lost 3 bases, J lost 0 bases, and 12 bases lay in between.

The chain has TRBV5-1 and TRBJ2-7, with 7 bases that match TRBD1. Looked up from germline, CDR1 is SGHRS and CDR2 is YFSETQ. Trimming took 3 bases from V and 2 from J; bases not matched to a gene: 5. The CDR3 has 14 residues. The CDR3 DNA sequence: TGCGCCAGCAGCTCCCGGGACAGAGCCTACGAGCAGTACTTC. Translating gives CASSSRDRAYEQYF.

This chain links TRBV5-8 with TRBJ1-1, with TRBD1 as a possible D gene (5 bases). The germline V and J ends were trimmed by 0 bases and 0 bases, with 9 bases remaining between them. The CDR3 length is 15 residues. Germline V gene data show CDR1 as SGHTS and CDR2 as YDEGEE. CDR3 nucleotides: TGTGCCAGCAGCTTGGCTTCAGGGATGAACACTGAAGCTTTCTTT. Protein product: CASSLASGMNTEAFF.

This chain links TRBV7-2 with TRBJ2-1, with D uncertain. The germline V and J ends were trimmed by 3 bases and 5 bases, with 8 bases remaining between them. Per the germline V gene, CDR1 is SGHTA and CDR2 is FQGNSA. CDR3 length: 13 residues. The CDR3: CASSFSQNNEQFF. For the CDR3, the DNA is TGTGCCAGCAGCTTTTCACAAAACAATGAGCAGTTCTTC.

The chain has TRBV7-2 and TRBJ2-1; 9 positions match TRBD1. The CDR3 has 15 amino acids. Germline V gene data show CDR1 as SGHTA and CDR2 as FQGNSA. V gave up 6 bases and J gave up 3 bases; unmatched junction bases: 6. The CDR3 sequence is CASSRQGGIYNEQFF. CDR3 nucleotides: TGTGCCAGCAGTCGACAGGGGGGGATCTACAATGAGCAGTTCTTC.

CDR3: CASSPGTGGGHEQFF. The CDR3 coding sequence is TGTGCCAGCAGTCCCGGGACAGGGGGAGGACATGAGCAGTTCTTC. The chain carries TRBV6-2 or TRBV6-3 and TRBJ2-1, with 11 positions matching TRBD1. The J segment lost 8 bases and the V segment lost 5 bases, leaving 8 bases of the junction unmatched. Germline V gives CDR1 MNHEY, CDR2 SVGEGT. This CDR3 has 15 amino acids.

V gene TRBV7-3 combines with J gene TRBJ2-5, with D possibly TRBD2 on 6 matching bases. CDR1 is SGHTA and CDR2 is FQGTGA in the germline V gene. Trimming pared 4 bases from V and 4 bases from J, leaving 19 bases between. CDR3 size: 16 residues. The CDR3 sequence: CASSSDGGAGGETQYF. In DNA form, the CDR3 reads TGTGCCAGCAGCTCCGACGGCGGGGCCGGGGGAGAGACCCAGTACTTC. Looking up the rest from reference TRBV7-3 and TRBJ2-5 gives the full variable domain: GAGVSQTPSNKVTEKGKYVELRCDPISGHTALYWYRQSLGQGPEFLIYFQGTGAADDSGLPNDRFFAVRPEGSVSTLKIQRTERGDSAVYLCASSSDGGAGGETQYFGPGTRLLVL.

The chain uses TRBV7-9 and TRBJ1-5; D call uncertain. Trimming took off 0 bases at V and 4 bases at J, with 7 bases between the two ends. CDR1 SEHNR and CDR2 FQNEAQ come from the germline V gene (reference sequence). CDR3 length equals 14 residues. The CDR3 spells CASSLASQNQPQHF. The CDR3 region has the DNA TGTGCCAGCAGCTTAGCGTCACAGAATCAGCCCCAGCATTTT.

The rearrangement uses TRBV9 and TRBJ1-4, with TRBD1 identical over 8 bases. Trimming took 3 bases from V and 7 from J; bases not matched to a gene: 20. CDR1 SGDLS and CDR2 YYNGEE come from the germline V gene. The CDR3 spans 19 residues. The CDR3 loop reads CASSGIPRDRGILVEKLFF. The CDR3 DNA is TGTGCCAGCAGCGGTATCCCCCGAGACAGGGGAATACTTGTTGAAAAACTGTTTTTT.

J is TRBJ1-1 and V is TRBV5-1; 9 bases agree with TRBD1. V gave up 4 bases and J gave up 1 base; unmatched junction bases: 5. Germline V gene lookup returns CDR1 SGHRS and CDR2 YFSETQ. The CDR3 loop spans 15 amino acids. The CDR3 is CASSTGQGPNTEAFF. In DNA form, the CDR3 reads TGCGCCAGCAGCACAGGACAGGGGCCGAACACTGAAGCTTTCTTT.

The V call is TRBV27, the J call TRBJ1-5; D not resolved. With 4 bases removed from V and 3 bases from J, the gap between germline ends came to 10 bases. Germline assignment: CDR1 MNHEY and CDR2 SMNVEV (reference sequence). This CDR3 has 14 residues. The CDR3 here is CASSYRDNNQPQHF. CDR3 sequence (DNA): TGTGCCAGCAGTTACCGGGATAACAATCAGCCCCAGCATTTT.

CDR3 in amino acids: CASSGGLAGAYEQYF. Here the CDR3 DNA reads TGCGCCAGCAGCGGGGGACTAGCGGGGGCCTACGAGCAGTACTTC. This chain links TRBV5-1 with TRBJ2-7; 14 bases are a match to TRBD2. CDR3 size: 15 residues. Germline V gene data show CDR1 as SGHRS and CDR2 as YFSETQ. After removal of 4 bases from V and 2 bases from J, the junction contained 2 bases not matched to a gene.

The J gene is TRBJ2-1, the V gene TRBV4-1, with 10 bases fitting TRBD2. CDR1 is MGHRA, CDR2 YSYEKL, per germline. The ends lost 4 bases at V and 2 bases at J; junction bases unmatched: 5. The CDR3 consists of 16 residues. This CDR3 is CASSLGLADPYNEQFF. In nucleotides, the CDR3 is TGCGCCAGCAGCCTTGGACTAGCGGACCCCTACAATGAGCAGTTCTTC.

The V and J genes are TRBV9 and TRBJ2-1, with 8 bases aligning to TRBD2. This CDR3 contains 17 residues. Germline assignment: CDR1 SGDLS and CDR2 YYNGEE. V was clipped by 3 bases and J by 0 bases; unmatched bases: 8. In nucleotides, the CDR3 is TGTGCCAGCAGCGCAGAAGCGGGGGTAAGCTCCTACAATGAGCAGTTCTTC. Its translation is CASSAEAGVSSYNEQFF.

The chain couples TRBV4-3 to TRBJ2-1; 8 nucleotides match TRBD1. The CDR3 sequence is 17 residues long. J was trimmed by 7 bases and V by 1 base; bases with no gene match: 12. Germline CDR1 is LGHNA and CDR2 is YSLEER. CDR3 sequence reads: CASSQVFGAGGGNEQFF. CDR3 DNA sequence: TGCGCCAGCAGCCAAGTTTTCGGGGCAGGGGGCGGGAATGAGCAGTTCTTC.

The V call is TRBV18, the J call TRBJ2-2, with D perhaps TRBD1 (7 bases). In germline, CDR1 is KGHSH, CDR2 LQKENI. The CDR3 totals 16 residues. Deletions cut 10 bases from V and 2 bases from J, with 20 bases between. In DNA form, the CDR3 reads TGTGCCACGGTACTCGGGGGACAGAGAAACACCGGGGAGCTGTTTTTT. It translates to CATVLGGQRNTGELFF.

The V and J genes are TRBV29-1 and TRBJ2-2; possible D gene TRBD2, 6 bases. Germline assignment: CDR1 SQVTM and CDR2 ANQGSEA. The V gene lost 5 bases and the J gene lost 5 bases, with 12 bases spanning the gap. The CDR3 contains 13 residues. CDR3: CSVWWGGTGELFF. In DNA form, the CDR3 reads TGCAGCGTTTGGTGGGGAGGAACCGGGGAGCTGTTTTTT.

The CDR3 reads CASSLAPVLNYGYTF. The CDR3, as DNA: TGTGCCAGCAGCTTAGCTCCGGTTTTGAACTATGGCTACACCTTC. V is TRBV7-9 and J is TRBJ1-2; D is unresolved. Germline CDR1 and CDR2: SEHNR and FQNEAQ (reference sequence). This CDR3 is built from 15 residues. The V end lost 0 bases, the J end lost 2 bases, and 10 bases lay between the germline ends.

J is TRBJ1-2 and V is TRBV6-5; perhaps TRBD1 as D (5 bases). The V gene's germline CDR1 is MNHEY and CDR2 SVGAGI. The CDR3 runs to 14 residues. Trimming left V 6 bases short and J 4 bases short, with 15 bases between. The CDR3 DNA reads TGTGCCAGCAGAGGAGGGACCCGAAGCTATGGCTACACCTTC. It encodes CASRGGTRSYGYTF.

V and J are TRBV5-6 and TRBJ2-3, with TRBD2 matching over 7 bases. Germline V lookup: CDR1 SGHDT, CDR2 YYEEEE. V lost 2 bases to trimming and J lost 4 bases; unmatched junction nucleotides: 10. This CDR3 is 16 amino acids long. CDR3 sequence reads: CASSLTSAYAADTQYF. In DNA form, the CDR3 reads TGTGCCAGCAGCTTAACTAGCGCCTATGCCGCAGATACGCAGTATTTT.

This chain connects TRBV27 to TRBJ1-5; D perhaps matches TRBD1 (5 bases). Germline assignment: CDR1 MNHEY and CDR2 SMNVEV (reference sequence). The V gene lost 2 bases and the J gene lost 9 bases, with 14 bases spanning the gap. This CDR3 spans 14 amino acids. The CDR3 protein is CASSLQTGVGPQHF. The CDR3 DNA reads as TGTGCCAGCAGTTTACAAACGGGGGTTGGGCCCCAGCATTTT.

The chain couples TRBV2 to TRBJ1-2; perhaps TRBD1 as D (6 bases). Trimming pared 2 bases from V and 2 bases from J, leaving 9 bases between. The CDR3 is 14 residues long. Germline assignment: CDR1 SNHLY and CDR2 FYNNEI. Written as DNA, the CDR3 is TGTGCCAGCAGTGAAACAGGGCCCAACTATGGCTACACCTTC. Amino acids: CASSETGPNYGYTF.

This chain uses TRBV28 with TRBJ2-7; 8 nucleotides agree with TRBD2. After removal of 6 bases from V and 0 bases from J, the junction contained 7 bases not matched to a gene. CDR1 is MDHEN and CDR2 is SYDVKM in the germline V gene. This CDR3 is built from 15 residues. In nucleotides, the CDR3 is TGTGCCAGCAGAAGCGGGAGTGGGGTCTCCTACGAGCAGTACTTC. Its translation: CASRSGSGVSYEQYF.

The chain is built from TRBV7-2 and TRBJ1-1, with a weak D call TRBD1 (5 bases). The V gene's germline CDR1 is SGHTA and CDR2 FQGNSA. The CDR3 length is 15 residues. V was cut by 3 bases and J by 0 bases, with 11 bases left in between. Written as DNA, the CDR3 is TGTGCCAGCAGCTTGGAGGGGCGATTGAACACTGAAGCTTTCTTT. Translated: CASSLEGRLNTEAFF.